A selection of T cell receptor beta chains follows, all from one sample in a study of cytomegalovirus exposure and HLA in healthy donors. This table comes from immunoSEQ multiplex PCR, and its TCRdb copy is limited to in-frame clones, with some not included. The sample lists some 50,000 clones; about 70% were seen once. The sequenced material came from PBMCs. The receptor source for this set is a woman aged 45 to 65 in good health and CMV-seropositive. CDR3s include the opening cysteine and the closing phenylalanine or tryptophan. A D gene is named only where the DNA matches it firmly. A clone size is listed for some rows: how often the clone was seen (once, few, many), or a class if it is expanded.

d_call j_call clone_size v_call cdr3_nt cdr3_aa
TRBD1 TRBJ2-3 . TRBV18 TGTGCCAGCTCACCGCCTACAGGGGCTCGGGATACGCAGTATTTT CASSPPTGARDTQYF
. TRBJ1-5 . TRBV5-8 TGTGCCAGCAGCTTGCTCTACGGGGTTCAGCCCCAGCATTTT CASSLLYGVQPQHF
. TRBJ1-2 . TRBV29-1 TGCAGCGTTTCGGGGTATTCAGACTATGGCTACACCTTC CSVSGYSDYGYTF
TRBD1 TRBJ1-1 . TRBV6-4 TGTGCCAGCAGTCGGGGACAGGGGCTTTGTGGGACTGAAGCTTTCTTT CASSRGQGLCGTEAFF
. TRBJ2-5 few TRBV27 TGTGCCAGCAGTTTTGTTGGAGAGGAAGAGACCCAGTACTTC CASSFVGEEETQYF
. TRBJ2-5 . TRBV4-3 TGCGCCAGCAGCCAAGAAGGGGGTGAGACCCAGTACTTC CASSQEGGETQYF
TRBD2 TRBJ2-1 few TRBV28 TGTGCCAGCAGCTTACTAGCGGGACCCAATGAGCAGTTCTTC CASSLLAGPNEQFF
TRBD2 TRBJ2-1 . TRBV6-5 TGTGCCAGCAGTTACTCGGGGACTAGCGGGGGTGATGAGCAGTTCTTC CASSYSGTSGGDEQFF
. TRBJ2-6 . TRBV4-2 TGTGCCAGCGAGCTCTCTGGGGCCAACGTCCTGACTTTC CASELSGANVLTF
. TRBJ2-1 . TRBV7-2 TGTGCCAGCAGCGGTAGCGGAAACATGGGTAATGAGCAGTTCTTC CASSGSGNMGNEQFF
. TRBJ1-2 . TRBV7-2 TGTGCCAGCAGCTCCCTCGTCGTGGGGGGTGTGGGCTACACCTTC CASSSLVVGGVGYTF
TRBD2 TRBJ2-1 few TRBV29-1 TGCAGCTCGTCCGGGACTAGCGGGAGGAATGAGCAGTTCTTC CSSSGTSGRNEQFF
TRBD2 TRBJ2-5 . TRBV25-1 TGTGCCAGCAGTGCCAATAGCGGGAGCGGAAAGGAGACCCAGTACTTC CASSANSGSGKETQYF
. TRBJ1-1 once TRBV19 TGTGCCAGTAGTATGGTGTGGCAGGGAGGCGCTGAAGCTTTCTTT CASSMVWQGGAEAFF
. TRBJ2-7 . TRBV13 TGTGCCAGCAGTTCACGCGGGACCACCTACGAGCAGTACTTC CASSSRGTTYEQYF
. TRBJ2-3 . TRBV29-1 TGCAGCATTCGGGGAACAGATACGCAGTATTTT CSIRGTDTQYF
TRBD1 TRBJ1-1 . TRBV12-5 TGTGCTAGTGCCCCCGACAGGGCTGAAGCTTTCTTT CASAPDRAEAFF
. TRBJ2-1 . TRBV18 TGTGCCAGCTCAGCCACCGTCGGGCAGGGTGAGCAGTTCTTC CASSATVGQGEQFF
. TRBJ2-1 . TRBV9 TGTGCCAGCAGCGGTGCGGGACTTCACAATGAGCAGTTCTTC CASSGAGLHNEQFF
. TRBJ1-1 . TRBV2 TGTGCCAGCAGTGTCGTCACTGAAGCTTTCTTT CASSVVTEAFF
. TRBJ1-5 few TRBV10-3 TGTGCCATCAGTTCGGGAACCCTCAATCAGCCCCAGCATTTT CAISSGTLNQPQHF
. TRBJ2-7 few TRBV7-8 TGTGCCAGCAGCTTAGGAGACTTCGGCGAGCAGTACTTC CASSLGDFGEQYF
. TRBJ2-4 once TRBV5-6 TGTGCCAGCAGCTTGGGTCCAGCCTCTAGGGCCAAAAACATTCAGTACTTC CASSLGPASRAKNIQYF
TRBD1 TRBJ1-2 . TRBV5-6 TGTGCCAGCAGCTCCGGGACAGTTTATGGCTACACCTTC CASSSGTVYGYTF
TRBD1 TRBJ1-2 few TRBV6-5 TGTGCCAGCAGTCAACGGGACAGGCATCCGGGCTACACCTTC CASSQRDRHPGYTF
. TRBJ2-5 . TRBV2 TGTGCCAGCGCAAAAGGTAGCAGGGAGGTAGAGACCCAGTACTTC CASAKGSREVETQYF
. TRBJ2-2 few TRBV27 TGTGCCAGCAGTTTATCGATGTCCGAGGCAAACACCGGGGAGCTGTTTTTT CASSLSMSEANTGELFF
TRBD2 TRBJ2-5 few TRBV29-1 TGCAGCGTTGACGGACTAGCGGGGGAGTACCAAGAGACCCAGTACTTC CSVDGLAGEYQETQYF
. TRBJ1-5 . TRBV5-6 TGTGCCAGCAGCTCCGCGAGGGATTATCAGCCCCAGCATTTT CASSSARDYQPQHF
. TRBJ1-4 . TRBV5-1 TGCGCCAGCAGCTTGTGGTCAGGGAGGGAAAAACTGTTTTTT CASSLWSGREKLFF
. TRBJ2-7 . TRBV9 TGTGCCAGCAGCCCTAGTGGGGGGGGCACTCACGAGCAGTACTTC CASSPSGGGTHEQYF
TRBD1 TRBJ1-4 . TRBV9 TGTGCCAGCAGCGTGGAGGACAGGGGACGAAATGAAAAACTGTTTTTT CASSVEDRGRNEKLFF
. TRBJ2-3 . TRBV2 TGTGCCAGCATTGGGCAGGCGGGGAGCACAGATACGCAGTATTTT CASIGQAGSTDTQYF
. TRBJ1-5 . TRBV2 TGTGCCAGCAAGCGGGGTAGCGATCAGCCCCAGCATTTT CASKRGSDQPQHF
TRBD1 TRBJ2-4 . TRBV28 TGTGCCAGCAGTTTAATGGCACAGGGGGCGCGACACATTCAGTACTTC CASSLMAQGARHIQYF
TRBD1 TRBJ1-2 . TRBV9 TGTGCCAGCAGCCCCCAGTTGACAGGGAACTATGGCTACACCTTC CASSPQLTGNYGYTF
. TRBJ1-5 . TRBV4-2 TGTGCCAGCAGCCAAAGACAGCATAGCAATCAGCCCCAGCATTTT CASSQRQHSNQPQHF
TRBD2 TRBJ2-7 . TRBV7-9 TGTGCCAGCAGCACCCCCTTGGGAGGGGAGCAGTACTTC CASSTPLGGEQYF
. TRBJ2-1 few TRBV11-3 TGTGCCAGCAGCATGGGGGCTTATGAGCAGTTCTTC CASSMGAYEQFF
. TRBJ2-2 few TRBV5-1 TGCGCCAGCAGCTTGGAGCCCTCGACCGGGGAGCTGTTTTTT CASSLEPSTGELFF
TRBD2 TRBJ2-3 . TRBV7-2 TGTGCCAGCAGCCCGCATAGCGGGGGTAGCACAGATACGCAGTATTTT CASSPHSGGSTDTQYF
. TRBJ2-5 few TRBV27 TGTGCCAGCAGTTCAAGCATTGTAGAGACCCAGTACTTC CASSSSIVETQYF